This section outlines one T cell receptor (beta chain) sequence together with its context. Its target is not known. Repertoires were generated with immunoSEQ multiplex PCR, while TCRdb's copy carries only in-frame clones and drops some. The table lists about 35,000 clones, 93% of them singletons. The sample comes from a study of T cells in tuberculosis. Time point described: new active TB diagnosis, blood taken before or within 7 days of starting treatment. V lost 4 bases, J lost 5 bases, and 24 bases lay in between. Germline-derived CDR1 and CDR2 are MGHRA and YSYEKL. This CDR3 spans 17 amino acids. Study-wide results and limits: Smaller distances to GMM-specific TCRs suggested their expansion in active tuberculosis. Cases with active tuberculosis were adults, while controls were adolescents.

The TCR originated in an adult with tuberculosis. The input for sequencing was PBMCs, taken at tuberculosis diagnosis. The V gene is TRBV4-1, the J gene TRBJ2-7, with no clear D. The CDR3 loop is CASSPSPGPSTAHEQYF. The CDR3 DNA follows: TGCGCCAGCAGCCCCTCTCCGGGTCCGTCTACCGCCCACGAGCAGTACTTC.